This is a list of T cell receptor beta chains from one sample in a study of T cells in Graves' hyperthyroidism and ophthalmopathy. TCRdb called the multiplex PCR reads again in MiXCR, with one record for every CDR3 protein. The sample has around 500,000 distinct CDR3 sequences, approximately 14% seen once. Sequencing input: blood. The source is a woman aged 40 to 55 with Graves' hyperthyroidism. The CDR3 runs from the conserved cysteine through the conserved F or W. A D gene is named only where the DNA matches it firmly. Rows give clone size only sometimes, using once, few, many, or a class for an expanded clone.

many	TRBJ2-1	TRBV10-3	TRBD2	TGTGCCATCAGTGCTCGGACTAGCGGAGGAACGGGGCGGGAGCAGTTCTTC	CAISARTSGGTGREQFF
many	TRBJ1-1	TRBV6-6	TRBD1	TGTGCCAGCAGTTACTCCGACAGGGTTGAAGCTTTCTTT	CASSYSDRVEAFF
many	TRBJ2-1	TRBV20-1	-	TGCAGTGTCCCTGCGGGCCCCTACAATGAGCAGTTCTTC	CSVPAGPYNEQFF
few	TRBJ1-1	TRBV18	TRBD1	TGTGCCAGCTCTCGAACCGGGACAGTACGTAACACTGAAGCTTTCTTT	CASSRTGTVRNTEAFF
-	TRBJ2-7	TRBV12-3/TRBV12-4	TRBD1	TGTGCCAGCAGTATTACTCCGGGACAGGGGGCTACTCAGCAGTACTTC	CASSITPGQGATQQYF
many	TRBJ1-3	TRBV12-3/TRBV12-4	TRBD1	TGTGCCAGCAGTCGGACAGGTTCTGTTGGAAACACCATATATTTT	CASSRTGSVGNTIYF
many	TRBJ2-5	TRBV2	TRBD2	TGTGCCAGCAGGGGGACTAGCGGGGGTCGCGAGACCCAGTACTTC	CASRGTSGGRETQYF
many	TRBJ2-2	TRBV6-1	-	TGTGCCAGCCTGCTAGCGAGGAACACCGGGGAGCTGTTTTTT	CASLLARNTGELFF
many	TRBJ2-7	TRBV7-2	-	TGTGCCAGCAGCTATATGAATAGAGCGTACGAGCAGTACTTC	CASSYMNRAYEQYF
many	TRBJ1-5	TRBV28	-	TGTGCCAGCAATTTACGGGCGCTTAATAGCAATCAGCCCCAGCATTTT	CASNLRALNSNQPQHF
many	TRBJ1-2	TRBV30	TRBD1	TGTGCCTGGAGTGTACAACAGGGGGACTATGGCTACACCTTC	CAWSVQQGDYGYTF
many	TRBJ1-5	TRBV20-1	-	TGCAGTGCTAGGGACTTTGATCAGCCCCAGCATTTT	CSARDFDQPQHF
-	TRBJ2-2	TRBV30	-	TGTGCCTGGTCCCAGGGCAGGGGCACCGGGGAGCTGTTTTTT	CAWSQGRGTGELFF
-	TRBJ2-6	TRBV6-1	TRBD1	TGTGCCAGCAGTCAGGGACAGCTGCACCCGTCGGGGGCCAACGTCCTGACTTTC	CASSQGQLHPSGANVLTF
few	TRBJ2-1	TRBV5-6	-	TGTGCCAGCAGCTTGACGCGTCTGCGGGTGGGGGAGCAGTTCTTC	CASSLTRLRVGEQFF
-	TRBJ2-5	TRBV20-1	TRBD1	TGCAGTGCTAAACCGGGACAGGGAGGGGAGACCCAGTACTTC	CSAKPGQGGETQYF
many	TRBJ2-7	TRBV6-1	-	TGTGCCAGTTCATTCAGGGGGGCGGGATTGTACGAGCAGTACTTC	CASSFRGAGLYEQYF